The 7 T cell receptor beta chains given below trace back to one sample, sequenced in a study of cytomegalovirus exposure and HLA in healthy donors. Both 60 Vbeta primers and 13 Jbeta primers went into the PCR. Only in-frame clones appear in the TCRdb table, and some are missing; sequencing was by immunoSEQ multiplex PCR. The sample carries 150,000 to 200,000 clones, roughly 80% recorded once. The sample taken for sequencing was PBMCs. The receptor set was obtained from a man between 18 and 35 years old in good health and CMV-seropositive.

This clone was found a few times. This rearrangement joins TRBV28 to TRBJ1-1; D remains ambiguous. V was pared by 8 bases and J by 3 bases, with 10 bases between. Germline V gives CDR1 MDHEN, CDR2 SYDVKM. This CDR3 spans 12 amino acids. The CDR3 loop reads CASRGGHTEAFF. CDR3 DNA: TGTGCCAGCCGTGGAGGGCACACTGAAGCTTTCTTT. The full variable domain, its missing parts supplied by reference TRBV28 and TRBJ1-1, is DVKVTQSSRYLVKRTGEKVFLECVQDMDHENMFWYRQDPGLGLRLIYFSYDVKMKEKGDIPEGYSVSREKKERFSLILESASTNQTSMYLCASRGGHTEAFFGQGTRLTVV.

The genes are TRBV11-2 and TRBJ2-7; tentative D call: TRBD2 (5 bases). Germline lookup yields CDR1 SGHAT and CDR2 FQNNGV. Trimming took off 5 bases at V and 5 bases at J, with 7 bases between the two ends. The length of the CDR3 is 11 residues. DNA for the CDR3: TGTGCCAGCAGCCCCGGGGACGAGCAGTACTTC. Its protein is CASSPGDEQYF. Full variable domain (remainder filled in from reference TRBV11-2 and TRBJ2-7): EAGVAQSPRYKIIEKRQSVAFWCNPISGHATLYWYQQILGQGPKLLIQFQNNGVVDDSQLPKDRFSAERLKGVDSTLKIQPAKLEDSAVYLCASSPGDEQYFGPGTRLTVT.

J is TRBJ2-7 and V is TRBV30, with 8 positions matching TRBD1. The CDR3 is 11 amino acids. Germline CDR1 is GTSNPN and CDR2 is SVGIG (reference sequence). Trimming took 5 bases from V and 5 from J; bases not matched to a gene: 2. The CDR3 region has the DNA TGTGCCTGGGCGGACAGGGACGAGCAGTACTTC. The encoded protein is CAWADRDEQYF.

The chain is built from TRBV19 and TRBJ1-5, with TRBD1 matching 8 bases. CDR3 length equals 13 residues. The V and J ends lost 7 bases and 4 bases, in that order; junction bases with no gene match: 3. Per germline, CDR1 LNHDA and CDR2 SQIVND (reference sequence). CDR3 DNA: TGTGCCAGTACCGACAGGGGTAATCAGCCCCAGCATTTT. It yields the protein CASTDRGNQPQHF. The full variable domain, its missing parts supplied by reference TRBV19 and TRBJ1-5, is DGGITQSPKYLFRKEGQNVTLSCEQNLNHDAMYWYRQDPGQGLRLIYYSQIVNDFQKGDIAEGYSVSREKKESFPLTVTSAQKNPTAFYLCASTDRGNQPQHFGDGTRLSIL.

This rearrangement joins TRBV10-2 to TRBJ1-1; D remains ambiguous. The germline CDR1 and CDR2 sequences are WSHSY and SAAADI. The germline V and J ends were trimmed by 1 base and 8 bases, with 8 bases remaining between them. The CDR3 totals 12 residues. For the CDR3, the DNA is TGCGCCAGCAGTGAGTGGGCCGGAGAAGCTTTCTTT. Encoded protein: CASSEWAGEAFF.

This chain links TRBV7-3 with TRBJ2-1; TRBD2 agrees at 7 bases. The V gene's germline CDR1 is SGHTA and CDR2 FQGTGA. V dropped 4 bases and J dropped 7; count of bases not matched to a gene: 7. This CDR3 is built from 14 residues. CDR3 sequence reads: CASSSSGGGNEQFF. Here the CDR3 DNA reads TGTGCCAGCAGCTCTAGTGGGGGGGGTAATGAGCAGTTCTTC.

The chain is built from TRBV19 and TRBJ2-1, with 7 bases that match TRBD2. Looked up from germline, CDR1 is LNHDA and CDR2 is SQIVND (reference sequence). The CDR3 runs to 14 residues. V trimming: 7 bases; J trimming: 7 bases; junction bases outside the gene matches: 10. Here the CDR3 reads CASTPGRVGNEQFF. DNA for the CDR3: TGTGCCAGTACCCCTGGGAGGGTTGGGAATGAGCAGTTCTTC.